What follows are 15 T cell receptor beta chains derived from one specimen sequenced in a study of cytomegalovirus exposure and HLA in healthy donors. TCRdb keeps only in-frame clones here, not all; method: immunoSEQ multiplex PCR. The profile shows 170,000 or so clones, 85% of them singletons. The sample consisted of PBMCs. The origin of the receptors is a man younger than 35 in good health and CMV-seropositive.

The chain employs TRBV7-9 and TRBJ2-1; 11 nucleotides align to TRBD2. This CDR3 has 16 amino acids. Losses at the gene ends were 5 bases for V and 7 bases for J; bases not matched to a gene: 10. Germline CDR1 and CDR2: SEHNR and FQNEAQ (reference sequence). CDR3 DNA: TGTGCCAGCAGCCCGACACTAGCGGGAGCGACTAATGAGCAGTTCTTC. Translating it yields CASSPTLAGATNEQFF.

This clone was seen more than once but under ten times. As DNA, the CDR3 is TGTGCCAGCAGCCGGACAGGGGGGAATTCACCCCTCCACTTT. It yields the protein CASSRTGGNSPLHF. This chain connects TRBV5-8 to TRBJ1-6; 10 nucleotides match TRBD1. The V and J ends lost 4 bases and 7 bases, in that order; junction bases with no gene match: 2. From germline, CDR1 is SGHTS and CDR2 YDEGEE. This CDR3 region has 14 residues.

V usage is TRBV28 and J usage is TRBJ2-7; 9 bases map to TRBD1. V gave up 7 bases and J gave up 4 bases; unmatched junction bases: 8. The CDR3 extends over 14 amino acids. CDR1 is MDHEN and CDR2 is SYDVKM in the germline V gene. The CDR3 DNA reads as TGTGCCAGCACCTTAACAGGGGGCGCGTACGAGCAGTACTTC. Translation: CASTLTGGAYEQYF.

This rearrangement joins TRBV28 to TRBJ1-1; D call uncertain. The CDR3 contains 14 residues. Germline V gives CDR1 MDHEN, CDR2 SYDVKM. Trimming took off 2 bases at V and 2 bases at J, with 9 bases between the two ends. CDR3 residues: CASSLSGENTEAFF. The CDR3, as DNA: TGTGCCAGCAGTTTAAGCGGGGAAAACACTGAAGCTTTCTTT.

This clone was seen only once. V usage is TRBV29-1 and J usage is TRBJ1-1; the match to TRBD1 covers 8 bases. Germline trimming cut 1 base from V and 5 bases from J; bases unmatched to any gene: 9. The CDR3 has 15 residues. Germline CDR1 is SQVTM and CDR2 is ANQGSEA. For the CDR3, the DNA is TGCAGCGTTGAAGGAAAGGACAGGGTGTATACTGAAGCTTTCTTT. Translating gives CSVEGKDRVYTEAFF.

This clone occurred a few times. The chain combines TRBV2 with TRBJ1-2; possibly TRBD1 for D (5 bases). V was cut by 6 bases and J by 8 bases, with 22 bases left in between. The CDR3 has 15 amino acids. Germline V CDR1 and CDR2: SNHLY, FYNNEI. CDR3 nucleotide sequence: TGTGCCAGCAGGGGCGGGGCGGGGAACGGTTACGGCTACACCTTC. The encoded protein is CASRGGAGNGYGYTF.

The chain couples TRBV2 to TRBJ2-3, with 9 bases that match TRBD2. Per germline, CDR1 SNHLY and CDR2 FYNNEI. The V segment lost 8 bases and the J segment 0 bases; nucleotides outside the gene matches: 6. This CDR3 region has 15 residues. CDR3 coding DNA: TGTGCCAGCCGGGGCAGCGGGGGGAGCACAGATACGCAGTATTTT. The encoded protein is CASRGSGGSTDTQYF.

This chain connects TRBV5-1 to TRBJ2-3, with D unresolved. V lost 6 bases and J lost 6, with 23 bases in between. CDR3 length: 16 residues. From germline, CDR1 is SGHRS and CDR2 YFSETQ. The CDR3 sequence: CASTPGSSARRDTQYF. The CDR3 DNA reads TGCGCCAGCACCCCTGGTTCATCTGCCCGTCGGGATACGCAGTATTTT. The entire variable domain, with the rest obtained from reference TRBV5-1 and TRBJ2-3, is as follows: KAGVTQTPRYLIKTRGQQVTLSCSPISGHRSVSWYQQTPGQGLQFLFEYFSETQRNKGNFPGRFSGRQFSNSRSEMNVSTLELGDSALYLCASTPGSSARRDTQYFGPGTRLTVL.

The V gene is TRBV28, the J gene TRBJ1-5; TRBD1 matches 9 bases. Germline V gene sequence: CDR1 MDHEN, CDR2 SYDVKM. The CDR3 runs 14 residues. V lost 7 bases to trimming and J lost 5 bases; unmatched junction nucleotides: 6. The CDR3 region has the DNA TGTGCCAGCACCCTCCGGGACAGGGATCAGCCCCAGCATTTT. Translation: CASTLRDRDQPQHF. The whole variable domain, remainder taken from reference TRBV28 and TRBJ1-5, is DVKVTQSSRYLVKRTGEKVFLECVQDMDHENMFWYRQDPGLGLRLIYFSYDVKMKEKGDIPEGYSVSREKKERFSLILESASTNQTSMYLCASTLRDRDQPQHFGDGTRLSIL.

The rearrangement joins TRBV28 to TRBJ2-3; 13 bases map to TRBD2. Per germline, CDR1 MDHEN and CDR2 SYDVKM. This CDR3 contains 16 residues. The V gene end was trimmed by 6 bases and the J gene end by 3 bases; junction bases not matched to a gene: 6. The DNA for the CDR3 is TGTGCCAGCAGGGGGGTGACTAGCGGGAGGACAGATACGCAGTATTTT. It specifies CASRGVTSGRTDTQYF. Drawing the rest from reference TRBV28 and TRBJ2-3, the complete variable domain is DVKVTQSSRYLVKRTGEKVFLECVQDMDHENMFWYRQDPGLGLRLIYFSYDVKMKEKGDIPEGYSVSREKKERFSLILESASTNQTSMYLCASRGVTSGRTDTQYFGPGTRLTVL.

This chain joins TRBV5-1 and TRBJ1-5, with a possible D match to TRBD1 (6 bases). Trimming cost V 0 bases and J 7 bases, with 17 bases left between them. The germline CDR1 and CDR2 sequences are SGHRS and YFSETQ. The CDR3 length is 16 residues. The CDR3 nucleotides read TGCGCCAGCAGCTTGGGCGTGAGGGGGACGGGGCAGCCCCAGCATTTT. The encoded protein is CASSLGVRGTGQPQHF. The whole variable domain, filled in from reference TRBV5-1 and TRBJ1-5, reads KAGVTQTPRYLIKTRGQQVTLSCSPISGHRSVSWYQQTPGQGLQFLFEYFSETQRNKGNFPGRFSGRQFSNSRSEMNVSTLELGDSALYLCASSLGVRGTGQPQHFGDGTRLSIL.

This chain joins TRBV30 and TRBJ1-5; 7 bases line up with TRBD1. With V trimmed by 1 base and J by 2 bases, 5 bases remained unmatched. Germline V gene sequence: CDR1 GTSNPN, CDR2 SVGIG (reference sequence). The CDR3 runs 15 residues. Here the CDR3 reads CAWSEGALGNQPQHF. The CDR3 nucleotides are TGTGCCTGGAGTGAGGGGGCGCTGGGCAATCAGCCCCAGCATTTT.

This chain uses TRBV28 with TRBJ2-5; possibly TRBD2 for D (6 bases). V lost 6 bases and J 6 bases, leaving 17 bases between the germline ends. This CDR3 has 14 residues. Germline V lookup: CDR1 MDHEN, CDR2 SYDVKM. In DNA, the CDR3 is TGTGCCAGCAGCCCCGGGACTCCGGGAAAGACCCAGTACTTC. Its protein is CASSPGTPGKTQYF.

The V call is TRBV19, the J call TRBJ2-1; D is ambiguous. Deletions cut 1 base from V and 7 bases from J, with 8 bases between. The CDR3 covers 13 residues. Germline CDR1 reads LNHDA; CDR2 reads SQIVND (reference sequence). The CDR3 DNA reads as TGTGCCAGTAGTATAGCTAGTGGGAATGAGCAGTTCTTC. It codes for CASSIASGNEQFF.

This sequence joins TRBV18 and TRBJ2-2, with D perhaps matching TRBD2 (6 bases). The CDR3 is made up of 14 amino acids. Trimming took 2 bases from V and 3 from J, leaving 7 bases between them. Looked up from germline, CDR1 is KGHSH and CDR2 is LQKENI. Written as DNA, the CDR3 is TGTGCCAGCTCACCAAGGGAGGACACCGGGGAGCTGTTTTTT. It yields the protein CASSPREDTGELFF.